The 10 T cell receptor beta chains below come from one sample, sequenced in a study of vaccination and CD4 T cells after COVID-19. Treatment defined: approximately nine-day PBMC culture with coronavirus spike peptide pools or control peptides (ViraFEST assay). These receptors are not linked to any known antigen. At the Johns Hopkins FTIC core, DNA taken from cultured CD4+ T cells was sequenced by way of the Oncomine TCR Beta short-read assay. TCRdb analysed the PCR reads with MiXCR anew, one entry per CDR3 protein. This repertoire shows around 18,000 distinct CDR3 sequences, less than 35% found once; its top ten account for about 14%. Sequenced sample: cultured CD4+ T cells from blood. The receptors here all came from a human donor with COVID-19.

The V and J genes are TRBV19 and TRBJ1-2, with D unclear. V was clipped by 6 bases and J by 4 bases, with 15 bases between them. The germline V gene has CDR1 LNHDA and CDR2 SQIVND (reference sequence). CDR3 length equals 14 residues. CDR3 nucleotide sequence: TGTGCCAGTAGGCTCCAGTCCCTTTCCTATGGCTACACCTTC. It is translated as CASRLQSLSYGYTF.

Regarding this clonotype: One junction end disagrees with the germline gene, perhaps due to a read error. The chain carries TRBV20-1 and TRBJ2-2; 14 bases match TRBD2. This CDR3 has 16 amino acids. From germline, CDR1 is DFQATT and CDR2 SNEGSKA (reference sequence). CDR3 in amino acids: CSARRLAGGNTGEPFF. The DNA for the CDR3 is TGCAGTGCTCGCAGACTAGCGGGGGGGAACACCGGGGAGCCGTTTTTT.

V is TRBV7-2 and J is TRBJ1-5; TRBD1 matches at 8 bases. Germline V gene sequence: CDR1 SGHTA, CDR2 FQGNSA. The CDR3 is 15 amino acids. J gave up 6 bases and V 1 base, and 5 bases lay outside the gene matches. Written as DNA, the CDR3 is TGTGCCAGCAGCTTAGAGGACAGGGCGGGTCAGCCCCAGCATTTT. It codes for CASSLEDRAGQPQHF.

V usage is TRBV12-2 and J usage is TRBJ2-3; the DNA was not compared with TRBD2, the D call given in the table. TRBV12-2 has pseudogene status. The length of the CDR3 is 17 residues. The CDR3 coding sequence is TGTGCAAGTCGCTGTCACGGACTAGCGGGGTGCACAGATACGCAGTATTTT. Translating gives CASRCHGLAGCTDTQYF.

The CDR3 nucleotides are TGTGCCAGCAGTGATACGCCGGGACGCGGGGGCTCTGGGGCCAACGTCCTGACTTTC. Translating gives CASSDTPGRGGSGANVLTF. The chain recombines TRBV6-1 with TRBJ2-6; TRBD2 matches at 7 bases. CDR1 and CDR2 (germline): MNHNS, SASEGT. V lost 3 bases, J lost 0 bases, and 11 bases stayed unmatched. The CDR3 covers 19 residues.

This clonotype appeared a few times. The rearrangement joins TRBV19 to TRBJ2-6; D remains ambiguous. The CDR3 sequence is 13 residues long. V was shortened by 3 bases and J by 0 bases, with 0 bases between the two germline ends. The germline V gene encodes CDR1 LNHDA and CDR2 SQIVND (reference sequence). This CDR3 reads CASSISGANVLTF. The CDR3 region has the DNA TGTGCCAGTAGTATCTCTGGGGCCAACGTCCTGACTTTC.

Comment on this clonotype: One end of the junction is discordant with germline, which a read error may explain. This chain joins TRBV7-7 and TRBJ2-2; 12 nucleotides agree with TRBD2. This CDR3 contains 15 residues. Germline V gene lookup returns CDR1 SSHAT and CDR2 FNYEAQ (reference sequence). The CDR3 is CASRQTSGGPGELFF. CDR3 in DNA: TGTGCTAGCAGACAGACTAGCGGGGGACCCGGGGAGCTGTTTTTT. The full variable domain, its missing parts supplied by reference TRBV7-7 and TRBJ2-2, is GAGVSQSPRYKVTKRGQDVTLRCDPISSHATLYWYQQALGQGPEFLTYFNYEAQPDKSGLPSDRFSAERPEGSISTLTIQRTEQRDSAMYRCASRQTSGGPGELFFGEGSRLTVL.

This clonotype was counted between two and nine times. V gene TRBV7-6 combines with J gene TRBJ1-6; 10 bases are shared with TRBD1. The CDR3 spans 16 residues. Trimming took 1 base from V and 8 from J; bases not matched to a gene: 5. Germline CDR1 SGHVS, CDR2 FNYEAQ. CDR3 protein: CASSLGGGTGDSPLHF. The DNA for the CDR3 is TGTGCCAGCAGCTTAGGGGGCGGGACAGGGGATTCACCCCTCCACTTT.

The chain uses TRBV4-1 and TRBJ1-6, with TRBD1 identical over 9 bases. CDR3 length: 15 amino acids. V shed 4 bases, J shed 11 bases, and the junction held 9 bases outside the gene matches. Looked up from germline, CDR1 is MGHRA and CDR2 is YSYEKL. This CDR3 reads CASSPRTGERTPLHF. The CDR3 nucleotides are TGCGCCAGCAGCCCAAGGACAGGGGAACGTACACCCCTCCACTTT.

This clonotype was counted between two and nine times. This sequence joins TRBV24-1 and TRBJ2-2, with 15 bases lining up with TRBD2. CDR1 and CDR2 from the germline V gene are KGHDR and SFDVKD. J gave up 4 bases and V 3 bases, and 2 bases lay outside the gene matches. The CDR3 loop spans 17 amino acids. CDR3 nucleotides: TGTGCCACCAGTGATGGGGGACTAGCGGGGGGCACCGGGGAGCTGTTTTTT. Its translation: CATSDGGLAGGTGELFF.